This T cell receptor (beta chain) derives from a study of CD8+CD57+ T cells in acquired aplastic anemia. Study information: DNA per sorted CD4+ or CD8+ sample ranged about 0.17 to 27.4 ug, averaging around 3.2 ug. Points from the study as a whole: Found in both controls and patients were about 30 CD8+ CDR3 sequences. Patients and controls were not found to differ significantly in CD8+ Simpson's diversity.

Profiling of TCR beta VDJ combinations and CDR3 sequences used genomic DNA as template. One entry per CDR3 protein, called by TCRdb with MiXCR from the reads. This sample has about 190,000 distinct CDR3 sequences, with 55% to 70% found just once. The CDR3 loop spans 11 amino acids. Trimming removed 0 bases from V and 5 bases from J, with 2 bases in between. Germline-derived CDR1 and CDR2 are SGHTA and FQGNSA. This clonotype appeared a few times. Its antigen is still unknown. The genes are TRBV7-2 and TRBJ2-7; no firm D call. This sequence was found in a human donor with severe aplastic anemia or a healthy control (not recorded which). Input material: sorted CD4+, CD8+, or CD8+CD57+ T cells (not recorded which) from PBMCs. The CDR3 nucleotides read TGTGCCAGCAGCTTAGCCCACGAGCAGTACTTC. It is translated as CASSLAHEQYF.